The TCR beta chain described here comes from a study of graft-versus-host responses after intestinal transplantation (dated by TCRdb to about 2021). Study-wide context: The transplants that recipients got were multivisceral, liver-intestinal, or isolated intestinal. Every recipient was given anti-thymocyte globulin induction, then maintenance tacrolimus and steroids for about three years. After intestinal transplantation, graft-versus-host and host-versus-graft alloreactive T cell clones were followed in the graft, circulation and bone marrow using bulk TCR-beta CDR3 sequencing. To identify alloreactive clones, pre-transplant mixed lymphocyte reaction products were sequenced and then compared with unstimulated pre-transplant donor and recipient T cells. Of the roughly 25 intestinal transplant recipients enrolled in the cohort, one of whom was a retransplant, a few patients without pretransplant specimens were excluded. Donor T cell macrochimerism was defined as a peak of at least 4% donor T cells among recipient peripheral blood mononuclear cells. Instead of going to the commercial service, samples from a few later patients were sequenced in-house on an Illumina MiSeq and processed with MiXCR. Study-level results and caveats: In the allografts of patients with donor T cell macrochimerism, GvH to HvG T cell clonal ratios were high. GvH clones were detected in recipient bone marrow, and some of these GvH clones were observed earlier in ileal mucosa or blood, consistent with an intestinal mucosal origin. Early after transplant, declines in HvG clones were associated with peak levels of circulating GvH clones. The relatively low number and heterogeneity of intestinal transplant patients limited the conclusions.

The meaning of the sample's time point label: cells obtained before transplantation from donor or recipient. CD3+CD4+ and CD3+CD8+ populations were FACS-sorted from unstimulated pre-transplant donor and recipient cells taken from spleen or lymph nodes. The germline V gene provides CDR1 SQVTM and CDR2 ANQGSEA. V drops 4 bases and J drops 8 bases, leaving 21 bases in between. The CDR3 measures 15 amino acids from cysteine to phenylalanine. The DNA shown is the 45-base CDR3, in frame from base 1. Libraries were prepared through the immunoSEQ multiplex PCR assay. For most patients, genomic DNA was isolated using the Qiagen DNeasy Blood and Tissue Kit and was shipped frozen to Adaptive Biotechnologies for TCR sequencing. High-throughput TCR-beta CDR3 sequencing of genomic DNA from most patients was performed by Adaptive Biotechnologies. In the source study's methods: TCR sequencing data for roughly 18 patients were retrieved from Adaptive's ImmunoSEQ software; three other patients were processed with MiXCR and VDJtools. To correct CD4 versus CD8 sorting errors, any sequence found in both subsets at a frequency ratio below 5:1 was removed. Because the origin of CDR3 nucleotide sequences shared between donor and recipient could not be assigned, those sequences were removed. To count as alloreactive, a clone needed at least 2-fold expansion over unstimulated cells and a minimum CFSE-low frequency of 0.002% (template counts) or 0.001% (read counts). Clones detected in sequenced pre-transplant spleen, lymph node, or MLR CFSE-low populations of the donor or recipient were defined as mappable. The cumulative frequency of alloreactive clones was calculated as a percentage of all sequences, weighted by copy number. The source is immuneACCESS, and TCRdb retained only in-frame sequences with V and J called. Part of the clones is not carried over; for the studies checked, unresolved V genes explain less than half of this, and the remainder is unexplained. D and trimming come from the DNA, and the V and J calls and clone size come from that table. In this sample the table shows approximately 88,000 clones, 90% of which occur a single time. The biggest ten clones account for roughly 0.099% of the sample.

A word on this clone: Its antigen remains undetermined. Base qualities were left out, and no much larger clone turns up one base away.

This TCR was recovered from a human donor who received an intestinal transplant. The chain couples TRBV29-1 to TRBJ2-1, with the D gene call left open. The sequencing used unstimulated CD4+ T cells sorted from spleen or lymph node cells, collected before intestinal transplant. The CDR3 amino acid sequence is: CSVALRPTPADEQFF. The nucleotide sequence reads TGCAGCGTTGCCCTCCGCCCGACCCCGGCGGATGAGCAGTTCTTC.